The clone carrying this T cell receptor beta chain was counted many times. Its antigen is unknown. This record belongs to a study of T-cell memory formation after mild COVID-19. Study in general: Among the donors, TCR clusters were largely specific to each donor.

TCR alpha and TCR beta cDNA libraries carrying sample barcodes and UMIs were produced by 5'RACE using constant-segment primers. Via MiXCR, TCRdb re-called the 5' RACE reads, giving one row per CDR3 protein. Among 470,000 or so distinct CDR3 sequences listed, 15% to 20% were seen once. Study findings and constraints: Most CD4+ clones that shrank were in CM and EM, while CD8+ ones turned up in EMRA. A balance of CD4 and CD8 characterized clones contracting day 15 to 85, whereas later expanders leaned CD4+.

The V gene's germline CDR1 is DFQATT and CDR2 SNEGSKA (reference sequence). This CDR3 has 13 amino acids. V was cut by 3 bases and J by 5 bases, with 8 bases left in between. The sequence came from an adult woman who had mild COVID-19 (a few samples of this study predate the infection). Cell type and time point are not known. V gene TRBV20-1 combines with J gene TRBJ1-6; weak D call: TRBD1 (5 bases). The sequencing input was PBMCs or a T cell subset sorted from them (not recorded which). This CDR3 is CSARGVNNSPLHF. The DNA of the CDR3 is TGCAGTGCTAGGGGGGTAAATAATTCACCCCTCCACTTT.